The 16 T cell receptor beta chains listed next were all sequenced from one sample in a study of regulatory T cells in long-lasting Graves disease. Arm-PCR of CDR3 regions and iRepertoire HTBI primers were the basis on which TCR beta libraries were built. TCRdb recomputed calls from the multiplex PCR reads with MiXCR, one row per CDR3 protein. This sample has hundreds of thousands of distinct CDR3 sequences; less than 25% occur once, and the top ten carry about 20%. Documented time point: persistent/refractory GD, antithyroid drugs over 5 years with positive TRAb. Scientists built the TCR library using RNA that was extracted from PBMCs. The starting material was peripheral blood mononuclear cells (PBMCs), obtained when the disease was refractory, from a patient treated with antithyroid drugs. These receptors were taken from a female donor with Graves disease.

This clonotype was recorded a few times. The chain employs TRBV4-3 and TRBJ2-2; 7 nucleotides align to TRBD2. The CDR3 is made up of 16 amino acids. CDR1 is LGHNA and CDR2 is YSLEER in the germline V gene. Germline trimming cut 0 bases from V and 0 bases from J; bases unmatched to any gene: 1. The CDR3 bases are TGCGCCAGCAGCCAAGATCGGGGGGCGAACACCGGGGAGCTGTTTTTT. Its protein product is CASSQDRGANTGELFF.

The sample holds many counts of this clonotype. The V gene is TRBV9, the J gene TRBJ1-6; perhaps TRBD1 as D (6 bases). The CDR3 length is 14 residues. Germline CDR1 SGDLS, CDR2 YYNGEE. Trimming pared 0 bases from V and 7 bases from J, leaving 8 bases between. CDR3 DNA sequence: TGTGCCAGCAGCGTAGGGGGGGGCAATTCACCCCTCCACTTT. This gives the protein CASSVGGGNSPLHF. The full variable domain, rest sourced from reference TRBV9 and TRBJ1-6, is DSGVTQTPKHLITATGQRVTLRCSPRSGDLSVYWYQQSLDQGLQFLIQYYNGEERAKGNILERFSAQQFPDLHSELNLSSLELGDSALYFCASSVGGGNSPLHFGNGTRLTVT.

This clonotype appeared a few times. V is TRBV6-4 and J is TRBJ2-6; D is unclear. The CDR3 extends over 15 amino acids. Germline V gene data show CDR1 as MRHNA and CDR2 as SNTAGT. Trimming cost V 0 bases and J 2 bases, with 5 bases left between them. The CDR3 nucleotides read TGTGCCAGCAGTGACTCACCAACTGGGGCCAACGTCCTGACTTTC. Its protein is CASSDSPTGANVLTF.

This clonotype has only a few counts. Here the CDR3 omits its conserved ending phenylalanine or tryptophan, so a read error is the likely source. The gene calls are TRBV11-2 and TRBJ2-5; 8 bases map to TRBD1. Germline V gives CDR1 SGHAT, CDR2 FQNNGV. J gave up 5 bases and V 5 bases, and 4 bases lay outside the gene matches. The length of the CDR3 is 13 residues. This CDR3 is CASSPWTGETQYL. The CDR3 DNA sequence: TGTGCCAGCAGCCCGTGGACAGGGGAGACCCAGTACCTC.

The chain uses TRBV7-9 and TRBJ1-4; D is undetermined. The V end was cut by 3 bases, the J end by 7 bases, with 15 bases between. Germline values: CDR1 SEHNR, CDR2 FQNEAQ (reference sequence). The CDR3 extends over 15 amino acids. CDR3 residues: CASSFQPREGEKLFF. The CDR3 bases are TGTGCCAGCAGCTTTCAACCCCGAGAGGGTGAAAAACTGTTTTTT.

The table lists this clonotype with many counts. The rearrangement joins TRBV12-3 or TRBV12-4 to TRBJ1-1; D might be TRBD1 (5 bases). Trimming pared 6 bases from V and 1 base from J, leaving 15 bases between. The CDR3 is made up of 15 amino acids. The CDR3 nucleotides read TGTGCCAGCAGGGGCATCGGGGGGGGGAACACTGAAGCTTTCTTT. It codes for CASRGIGGGNTEAFF.

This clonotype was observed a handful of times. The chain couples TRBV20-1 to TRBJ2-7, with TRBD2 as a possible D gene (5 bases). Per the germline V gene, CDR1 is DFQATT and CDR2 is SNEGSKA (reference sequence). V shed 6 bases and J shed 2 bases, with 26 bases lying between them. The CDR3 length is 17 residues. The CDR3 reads CSAPLRAGRLRAYEQYF. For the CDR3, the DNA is TGCAGTGCCCCCTTAAGGGCGGGCAGGCTCAGAGCCTACGAGCAGTACTTC.

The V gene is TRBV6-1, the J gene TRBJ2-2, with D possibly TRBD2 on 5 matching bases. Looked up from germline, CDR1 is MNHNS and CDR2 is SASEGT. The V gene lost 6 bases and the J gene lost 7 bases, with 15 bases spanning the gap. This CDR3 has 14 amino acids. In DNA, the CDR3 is TGTGCCAGCAGCCTTCGAAACGGGGACGGGGAGCTGTTTTTT. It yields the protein CASSLRNGDGELFF.

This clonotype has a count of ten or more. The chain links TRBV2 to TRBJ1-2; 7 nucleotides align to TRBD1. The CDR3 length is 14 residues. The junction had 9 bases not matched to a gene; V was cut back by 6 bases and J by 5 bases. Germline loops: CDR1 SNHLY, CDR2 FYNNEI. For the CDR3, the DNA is TGTGCCAGCAGCCCCGGACAGGTTGGGTATGGCTACACCTTC. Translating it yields CASSPGQVGYGYTF.

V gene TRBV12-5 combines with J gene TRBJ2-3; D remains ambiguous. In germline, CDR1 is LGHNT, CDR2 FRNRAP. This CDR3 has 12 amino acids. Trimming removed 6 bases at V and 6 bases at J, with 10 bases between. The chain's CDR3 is CASGPAPDTQYF. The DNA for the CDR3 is TGTGCTAGTGGCCCGGCTCCGGATACGCAGTATTTT.

CDR3: CSASNGPLHF. The CDR3 DNA sequence: TGCAGTGCTAGCAATGGGCCCCTCCACTTT. V usage is TRBV20-1 and J usage is TRBJ1-6; D is unresolved. Germline V gives CDR1 DFQATT, CDR2 SNEGSKA (reference sequence). Trimming pared 3 bases from V and 13 bases from J, leaving 7 bases between. CDR3 length equals 10 residues.

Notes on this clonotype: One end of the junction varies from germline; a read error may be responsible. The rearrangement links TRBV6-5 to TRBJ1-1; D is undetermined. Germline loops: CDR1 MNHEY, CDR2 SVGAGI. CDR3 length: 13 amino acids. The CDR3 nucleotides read TGTGCCGGCAGTTACTCGGGGAACACTGAAGCTCTCTTT. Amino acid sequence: CAGSYSGNTEALF.

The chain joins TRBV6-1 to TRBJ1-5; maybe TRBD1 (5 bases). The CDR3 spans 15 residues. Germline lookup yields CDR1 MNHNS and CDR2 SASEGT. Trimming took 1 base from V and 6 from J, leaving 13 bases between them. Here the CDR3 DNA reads TGTGCCAGCAGTGAAGGGTCAGGGACGGGTCAGCCCCAGCATTTT. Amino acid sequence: CASSEGSGTGQPQHF.

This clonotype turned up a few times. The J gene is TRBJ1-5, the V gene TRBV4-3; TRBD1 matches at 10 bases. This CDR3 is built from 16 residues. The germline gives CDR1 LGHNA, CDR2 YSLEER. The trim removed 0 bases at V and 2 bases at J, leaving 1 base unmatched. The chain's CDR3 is CASSQDGTGGNQPQHF. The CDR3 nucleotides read TGCGCCAGCAGCCAAGACGGGACAGGGGGCAATCAGCCCCAGCATTTT.

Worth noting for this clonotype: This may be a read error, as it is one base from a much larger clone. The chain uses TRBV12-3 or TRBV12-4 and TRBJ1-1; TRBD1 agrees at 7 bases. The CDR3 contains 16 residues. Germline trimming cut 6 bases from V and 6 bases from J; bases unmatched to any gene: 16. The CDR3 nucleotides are TGTGCCAGCAGCTCAGCGGGTAGGGGGCCTGACGCTGAAGCTTTCTTT. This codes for CASSSAGRGPDAEAFF.

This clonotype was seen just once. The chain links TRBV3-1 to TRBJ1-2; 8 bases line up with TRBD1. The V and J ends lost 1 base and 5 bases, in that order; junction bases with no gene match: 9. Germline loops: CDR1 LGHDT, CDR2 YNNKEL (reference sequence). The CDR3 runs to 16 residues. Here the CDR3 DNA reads TGTGCCAGCAGCCAAGTGGTGGGGACAGGAAGTTATGGCTACACCTTC. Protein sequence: CASSQVVGTGSYGYTF.